In this sample, the clone carrying this TCR beta chain turned up once. The data originate from a study of blood T cell repertoires in COVID-19. The CDR3 totals 15 residues. Trimming cost V 5 bases and J 7 bases; bases outside gene matches: 12. Germline CDR1 and CDR2: SSHAT and FNYEAQ (reference sequence). TCRdb's table, derived via immunoSEQ multiplex PCR, lists solely in-frame clones and lacks some. The sample has about 130,000 clones; around 80% are singletons. Adults between roughly 18 and 89 years of age took part from 24 US areas. Donors were grouped by their self-reported clinical history. This sequence was found in a woman aged 50 to 65 who had recovered from COVID-19. Sequencing was carried out using PBMCs or T cells enriched from blood (not recorded which). The rearrangement links TRBV7-7 to TRBJ2-5; TRBD1 matches at 8 bases. Written as DNA, the CDR3 is TGTGCCAGCAGCCCAGCTGGGGACAGGCGGTGGACCCAGTACTTC. It yields the protein CASSPAGDRRWTQYF. The complete variable domain, with remaining parts taken from reference TRBV7-7 and TRBJ2-5, reads GAGVSQSPRYKVTKRGQDVTLRCDPISSHATLYWYQQALGQGPEFLTYFNYEAQPDKSGLPSDRFSAERPEGSISTLTIQRTEQRDSAMYRCASSPAGDRRWTQYFGPGTRLLVL.